The present T cell receptor beta chain was sequenced within a study of shared clonotypes between healthy human individuals. Overall study findings and caveats: The study found approximately 5% of naive CD4 clonotypes shared across several donors. Inspection by rarefaction showed sorted-subset sequencing to be incomplete despite large depth.

Each cell subset's genomic DNA was divided evenly among several immunoSEQ plates. Repertoires were generated with immunoSEQ multiplex PCR, while TCRdb's copy carries only in-frame clones and drops some. Of 2,500,000 or so clones listed, 93% are singletons. Germline-derived CDR1 and CDR2 are SGHDN and FVKESK. Trimming at V came to 1 base and at J to 6 bases, leaving 9 bases not matched to a gene. The CDR3 extends over 16 amino acids. As concerns this clone: Its specificity is not known.

Specimen: naive CD4+ T cells from PBMCs. Subset specified: CD45RA+ positively selected. This clonotype was obtained from a man aged 18 to 29 in good health. Some clones in this sample may be carry-over from other donors' samples. The genes are TRBV14 and TRBJ2-3, with 8 nucleotides matching TRBD2. CDR3 sequence: CASSQATGGPRDTQYF. The CDR3 coding sequence is TGTGCCAGCAGCCAAGCAACGGGAGGGCCAAGGGATACGCAGTATTTT.